These 21 T cell receptor beta chains came from one sample sequenced in a study of shared clonotypes between healthy human individuals. Method: immunoSEQ multiplex PCR; TCRdb's copy keeps in-frame clones and lacks some. The sample has approximately 2.1 million clones, more than 80% seen once. The specimen sequenced was naive CD4+ T cells from PBMCs. Documented subset: CD45RA+ positively selected. Source of these receptors: a man aged 18-30 years in good health. Some clones in this sample may be carry-over from other donors' samples.

The chain recombines TRBV4-1 with TRBJ2-7; TRBD1 matches at 9 bases. Germline assignment: CDR1 MGHRA and CDR2 YSYEKL. The CDR3 is 14 amino acids. The junction had 5 bases not matched to a gene; V was cut back by 2 bases and J by 6 bases. The CDR3 coding sequence is TGCGCCAGCAGCCAAAGGACAGGGGATCGCGAGCAGTACTTC. As protein: CASSQRTGDREQYF.

This chain connects TRBV6-4 to TRBJ2-2; TRBD1 matches 9 bases. The V and J ends lost 3 bases and 8 bases, in that order; junction bases with no gene match: 13. CDR1 MRHNA and CDR2 SNTAGT come from the germline V gene. The CDR3 runs to 17 residues. The CDR3 is CASSDRPGQGIAGELFF. DNA of the CDR3: TGTGCCAGCAGTGATCGACCGGGACAGGGTATCGCAGGGGAGCTGTTTTTT.

V gene TRBV2 combines with J gene TRBJ2-2; D is tentatively TRBD1 or TRBD2 (5 bases each). V lost 4 bases to trimming and J lost 4 bases, with 25 bases between them. The CDR3 loop spans 19 amino acids. Per germline, CDR1 SNHLY and CDR2 FYNNEI. CDR3 in DNA: TGTGCCAGCAGTGCAGCCGGACTGTGGAGAGAGGGGAGCACCGGGGAGCTGTTTTTT. It is translated as CASSAAGLWREGSTGELFF.

This clone was seen a single time. The chain has TRBV6-5 and TRBJ1-1; perhaps TRBD1 as D (6 bases). Germline lookup yields CDR1 MNHEY and CDR2 SVGAGI. V was clipped by 6 bases and J by 3 bases, with 11 bases between them. CDR3 length equals 13 residues. For the CDR3, the DNA is TGTGCCAGCAGACAGGGAGGTGACACTGAAGCTTTCTTT. Protein sequence: CASRQGGDTEAFF.

The chain carries TRBV29-1 and TRBJ2-2; no clear D gene. Between the trimmed V and J ends, which lost 4 bases and 0 bases, there was a span of 3 bases. Per germline, CDR1 SQVTM and CDR2 ANQGSEA. This CDR3 region has 12 residues. CDR3 bases: TGCAGCGTTGTAACGAACACCGGGGAGCTGTTTTTT. It codes for CSVVTNTGELFF.

The chain employs TRBV2 and TRBJ2-1; D ambiguous. From germline, CDR1 is SNHLY and CDR2 FYNNEI. The V and J ends lost 6 bases and 10 bases respectively, with 13 bases between them. The CDR3 runs to 12 residues. This CDR3 reads CASRYSTAEQFF. The CDR3 DNA is TGTGCCAGCAGGTACTCGACGGCCGAGCAGTTCTTC.

The chain links TRBV28 to TRBJ2-7, with TRBD1 identical over 8 bases. V shed 5 bases and J 3 bases; nucleotides not matched to a gene: 6. The CDR3 is 14 amino acids. CDR1 is MDHEN and CDR2 is SYDVKM in the germline V gene. The CDR3, as DNA: TGTGCCAGCAGTGGACAGGGCCGATACTACGAGCAGTACTTC. Protein product: CASSGQGRYYEQYF.

This clone was seen a handful of times. The chain combines TRBV28 with TRBJ1-1; maybe TRBD1 (6 bases). This CDR3 has 13 amino acids. Germline values: CDR1 MDHEN, CDR2 SYDVKM. Trimming took 5 bases from V and 1 from J, leaving 8 bases between them. The CDR3 loop reads CASSPRGNTEAFF. The CDR3 DNA reads as TGTGCCAGCAGTCCCAGGGGGAACACTGAAGCTTTCTTT.

The rearrangement joins TRBV11-2 to TRBJ1-1; D unclear. V shed 2 bases and J shed 1 base, with 14 bases lying between them. Germline V CDR1 and CDR2: SGHAT, FQNNGV. The CDR3 is made up of 16 amino acids. In DNA form, the CDR3 reads TGTGCCAGCAGCTTAACTAGAGGGAAGGGGAACACTGAAGCTTTCTTT. Translating it yields CASSLTRGKGNTEAFF.

The chain has TRBV5-1 and TRBJ2-2; no definite D call. Trimming stripped 0 bases from V and 9 bases from J, with 15 bases between. The CDR3 runs 15 residues. Germline CDR1 SGHRS, CDR2 YFSETQ. The CDR3 nucleotides are TGCGCCAGCAGCTTGGATGCCACGGTAACCAGGGAGCTGTTTTTT. It encodes CASSLDATVTRELFF.

This sequence joins TRBV28 and TRBJ2-2; 11 bases agree with TRBD1. V was clipped by 4 bases and J by 6 bases; unmatched bases: 4. Germline-derived CDR1 and CDR2 are MDHEN and SYDVKM. This CDR3 contains 15 residues. Written as DNA, the CDR3 is TGTGCCAGCAGTTCCGCGGGACAGGGGGCCGGGGAGCTGTTTTTT. This encodes CASSSAGQGAGELFF. The entire variable domain, with the rest obtained from reference TRBV28 and TRBJ2-2, is as follows: DVKVTQSSRYLVKRTGEKVFLECVQDMDHENMFWYRQDPGLGLRLIYFSYDVKMKEKGDIPEGYSVSREKKERFSLILESASTNQTSMYLCASSSAGQGAGELFFGEGSRLTVL.

This clone is a singleton in its sample. The chain recombines TRBV5-1 with TRBJ2-2; the D is unclear. The germline V and J ends were trimmed by 0 bases and 5 bases, with 8 bases remaining between them. This CDR3 has 14 amino acids. CDR1 and CDR2 from the germline V gene are SGHRS and YFSETQ. The CDR3 loop reads CASSLGPRTGELFF. The DNA for the CDR3 is TGCGCCAGCAGCTTGGGCCCTAGGACCGGGGAGCTGTTTTTT.

Remarks on this clone: Other DNA sequences in the same sample also yield this CDR3. This chain uses TRBV7-3 with TRBJ2-3; D call uncertain. The CDR3 totals 14 residues. V was trimmed by 2 bases and J by 2 bases, leaving 8 bases between them. Germline V gene sequence: CDR1 SGHTA, CDR2 FQGTGA. CDR3 amino acids: CASSLGLVTDTQYF. CDR3 nucleotides: TGTGCCAGCAGCTTAGGTCTAGTCACAGATACGCAGTATTTT.

This CDR3 reads CASSYVTDQETQYF. In DNA, the CDR3 is TGTGCCAGCAGTTACGTAACAGACCAAGAGACCCAGTACTTC. V gene TRBV6-6 combines with J gene TRBJ2-5; D unclear. The CDR3 has 14 amino acids. The V and J ends lost 2 bases and 0 bases respectively, with 7 bases between them. Germline V lookup: CDR1 MNHNY, CDR2 SVGAGI (reference sequence).

The rearrangement uses TRBV19 and TRBJ2-1, with 11 bases identical to TRBD1. The CDR3 spans 17 residues. V dropped 1 base and J dropped 1; count of bases not matched to a gene: 3. Germline CDR1 and CDR2: LNHDA and SQIVND (reference sequence). CDR3 loop: CASSIAGTGGSYNEQFF. The CDR3 DNA reads TGTGCCAGTAGTATAGCCGGGACAGGGGGGTCCTACAATGAGCAGTTCTTC.

The chain carries TRBV5-6 and TRBJ2-3, with TRBD2 identical over 9 bases. Looked up from germline, CDR1 is SGHDT and CDR2 is YYEEEE. The V segment lost 4 bases and the J segment 3 bases; nucleotides outside the gene matches: 9. There are 16 residues in the CDR3. In DNA form, the CDR3 reads TGTGCCAGCAGCAGTCGACTAGCGGCCTGGACAGATACGCAGTATTTT. This gives the protein CASSSRLAAWTDTQYF.

This chain joins TRBV12-5 and TRBJ2-1, with D perhaps TRBD2 (7 bases). The CDR3 length is 13 residues. Trimming stripped 2 bases from V and 13 bases from J, with 15 bases between. Germline CDR1 and CDR2: LGHNT and FRNRAP. CDR3 bases: TGTGCTAGTGGTTTGCTCCTGGGGGGGACACAGTTCTTC. This sequence encodes CASGLLLGGTQFF.

The rearrangement uses TRBV7-3 and TRBJ2-1; 8 positions agree with TRBD1. This CDR3 region has 14 residues. Per the germline V gene, CDR1 is SGHTA and CDR2 is FQGTGA. V lost 6 bases and J lost 2; bases outside the gene matches: 3. The chain's CDR3 is CASSGQGTYNEQFF. CDR3 nucleotides: TGTGCCAGCAGTGGACAGGGTACCTACAATGAGCAGTTCTTC.

With respect to this clone: Other DNA sequences from this sample encode an identical CDR3 as well. The chain joins TRBV7-9 to TRBJ2-7; D possibly uses TRBD1 or TRBD2 (5 bases each). Germline CDR1 SEHNR, CDR2 FQNEAQ (reference sequence). Trimming stripped 0 bases from V and 4 bases from J, with 7 bases between. CDR3 length: 13 residues. As DNA, the CDR3 is TGTGCCAGCAGCTTAGCGGGGACGTACGAGCAGTACTTC. Amino acids: CASSLAGTYEQYF.

This clone was seen a single time. V gene TRBV7-7 combines with J gene TRBJ2-6; D call uncertain. V dropped 4 bases and J dropped 0 bases, with 4 bases sitting between them. CDR3 length equals 14 residues. CDR1 is SSHAT and CDR2 is FNYEAQ in the germline V gene (reference sequence). The CDR3 is CASSSSSGANVLTF. The CDR3 DNA is TGTGCCAGCAGCTCGAGCTCTGGGGCCAACGTCCTGACTTTC.

This clone came up once. The chain uses TRBV29-1 and TRBJ2-5; 7 nucleotides match TRBD2. CDR1 is SQVTM, CDR2 ANQGSEA, per germline. The CDR3 is made up of 15 amino acids. The junction had 9 bases not matched to a gene; V was cut back by 0 bases and J by 5 bases. The CDR3, as DNA: TGCAGCGTTGAAGAGGGTGGGCGGGAGTGGGAGACCCAGTACTTC. Translating gives CSVEEGGREWETQYF.